This T cell receptor beta chain was sequenced in a study of PD-L1 blockade in urothelial cancer. For the study at large: The analyses of blood took place 3 weeks (second dose) and 6 weeks after treatment start. Each blood sample yielded a median of around 150,000 T cells.

Noted time point: peripheral blood 6 weeks after treatment start. Germline lookup yields CDR1 MNHEY and CDR2 SVGAGI. The J segment lost 6 bases and the V segment lost 6 bases, leaving 8 bases of the junction unmatched. The CDR3 is 14 amino acids. Generated by immunoSEQ multiplex PCR, the TCRdb table keeps only in-frame clones and is missing some. The sample contains approximately 40,000 clones, approximately 86% of which appear only once. The TCR comes from a man aged 55-75 years with urothelial cancer. The sample was PBMCs, taken around atezolizumab (anti-PD-L1) treatment. The chain has TRBV6-5 and TRBJ2-7, with 10 bases fitting TRBD2. The chain's CDR3 is CASRGSSGSSEQYF. In nucleotides, the CDR3 is TGTGCCAGCAGGGGGTCTAGCGGGAGCTCCGAGCAGTACTTC.